What follows are 4 T cell receptor beta chains derived from one specimen sequenced in a study of T cell repertoires in cytomegalovirus infection. TCRdb analysed the reads with MiXCR anew, one entry per CDR3 protein. The sample contains around 250,000 distinct CDR3 sequences, over 15% of which appear only once. The material sequenced was CD8+ T cells from PBMCs. These receptor sequences come from a human donor in good health (CMV status not recorded). Some clones in this sample may be carry-over from other donors' samples.

V usage is TRBV28 and J usage is TRBJ2-7; 12 bases agree with TRBD2. Germline CDR1 MDHEN, CDR2 SYDVKM. The ends lost 5 bases at V and 1 base at J; junction bases unmatched: 12. This CDR3 is built from 18 residues. CDR3 DNA sequence: TGTGCCAGCAGTCTGCCACTAGCGGGGGGTACTCGTTCCTACGAGCAGTACTTC. Translated: CASSLPLAGGTRSYEQYF.

The chain couples TRBV5-4 to TRBJ2-7; TRBD2 might be the D (6 bases). This CDR3 spans 13 amino acids. CDR1 and CDR2 from the germline V gene are SGHNT and YYREEE (reference sequence). The germline V and J ends were trimmed by 3 bases and 3 bases, with 10 bases remaining between them. CDR3 DNA sequence: TGTGCCAGCAGCTCTGGGGGGATCTACGAGCAGTACTTC. Translating gives CASSSGGIYEQYF.

Only a few counts were recorded for this clonotype. The chain carries TRBV7-8 and TRBJ1-1, with a possible D match to TRBD1 (6 bases). The CDR3 runs 16 residues. V shed 2 bases and J shed 3 bases, with 16 bases lying between them. The germline gives CDR1 SGHVS, CDR2 FQNEAQ. The CDR3 region has the DNA TGTGCCAGCAGCTTAAGAGGGCCCCACAGGGACACTGAAGCTTTCTTT. Its protein product is CASSLRGPHRDTEAFF. Using reference TRBV7-8 and TRBJ1-1 for the parts outside the CDR3, the full variable domain is GAGVSQSPRYKVAKRGQDVALRCDPISGHVSLFWYQQALGQGPEFLTYFQNEAQLDKSGLPSDRFFAERPEGSVSTLKIQRTQQEDSAVYLCASSLRGPHRDTEAFFGQGTRLTVV.

Comments on this clonotype: One end of the junction is discordant with germline, which a read error may explain. V gene TRBV6-2 or TRBV6-3 combines with J gene TRBJ2-1; tentatively, D is TRBD1 or TRBD2 (6 bases each). This CDR3 spans 12 amino acids. The V gene's germline CDR1 is MNHEY and CDR2 SVGEGT. CDR3 DNA: TGTGCCAGCAGTTACGGGTCGGGGGCAACACTCTTC. Translation: CASSYGSGATLF.